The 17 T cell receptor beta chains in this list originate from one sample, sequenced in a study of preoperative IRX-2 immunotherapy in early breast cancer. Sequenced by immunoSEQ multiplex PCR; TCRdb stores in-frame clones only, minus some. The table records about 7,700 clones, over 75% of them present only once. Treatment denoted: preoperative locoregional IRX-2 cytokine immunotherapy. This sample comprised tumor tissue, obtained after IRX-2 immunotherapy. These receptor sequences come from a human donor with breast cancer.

Here the CDR3 reads CASSLTLAGLAGPTQYF. For the CDR3, the DNA is TGTGCCAGCAGCTTAACTCTTGCGGGACTAGCGGGGCCTACGCAGTATTTT. This chain connects TRBV11-3 to TRBJ2-3; 13 bases fit TRBD2. CDR3 length: 17 amino acids. With V trimmed by 2 bases and J by 8 bases, 10 bases remained unmatched. The germline gives CDR1 SGHNT, CDR2 YENEEA.

This CDR3 reads CASRDPLEDTQYF. In DNA, the CDR3 is TGTGCCAGCAGGGATCCGTTGGAAGATACGCAGTATTTT. This chain links TRBV6-8 with TRBJ2-3; D remains ambiguous. Trimming shortened V by 6 bases and J by 5 bases, and 12 bases separated the two germline ends. CDR1 is MNHGY, CDR2 SAAAGT, per germline. The CDR3 is 13 residues long.

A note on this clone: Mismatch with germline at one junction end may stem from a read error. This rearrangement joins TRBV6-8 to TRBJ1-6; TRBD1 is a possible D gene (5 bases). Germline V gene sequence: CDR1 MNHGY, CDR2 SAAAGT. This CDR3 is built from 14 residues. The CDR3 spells CAISGAGTNSPLHF. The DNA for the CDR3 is TGTGCCATCAGTGGTGCGGGGACCAATTCACCCCTCCACTTT.

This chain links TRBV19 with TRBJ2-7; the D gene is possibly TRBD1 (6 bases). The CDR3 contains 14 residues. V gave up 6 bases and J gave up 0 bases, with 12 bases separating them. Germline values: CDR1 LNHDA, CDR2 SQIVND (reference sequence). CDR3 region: CASSYRESSYEQYF. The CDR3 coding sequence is TGTGCCAGTAGCTACAGGGAGAGCTCCTACGAGCAGTACTTC.

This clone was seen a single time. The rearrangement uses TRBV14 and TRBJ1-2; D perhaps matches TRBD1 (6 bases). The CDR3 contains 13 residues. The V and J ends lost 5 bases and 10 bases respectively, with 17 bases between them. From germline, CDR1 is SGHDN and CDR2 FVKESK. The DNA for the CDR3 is TGTGCCAGCAGCTCCCTACCCAGGGGCAACTACACCTTC. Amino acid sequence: CASSSLPRGNYTF.

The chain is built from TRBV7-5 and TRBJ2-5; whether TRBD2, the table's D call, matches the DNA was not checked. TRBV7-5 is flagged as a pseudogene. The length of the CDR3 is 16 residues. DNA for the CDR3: TGTGCCAGCAGCTTAGCTCGCGGGGGGGCCCAAGAGACCCAGTACTTC. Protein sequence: CASSLARGGAQETQYF.

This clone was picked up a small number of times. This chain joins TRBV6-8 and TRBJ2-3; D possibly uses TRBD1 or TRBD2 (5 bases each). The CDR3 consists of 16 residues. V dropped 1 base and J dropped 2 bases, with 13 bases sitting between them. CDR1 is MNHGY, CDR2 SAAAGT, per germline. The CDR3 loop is CASSYFRDRHTDTQYF. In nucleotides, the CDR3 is TGTGCCAGCAGTTACTTCCGGGACCGTCACACAGATACGCAGTATTTT.

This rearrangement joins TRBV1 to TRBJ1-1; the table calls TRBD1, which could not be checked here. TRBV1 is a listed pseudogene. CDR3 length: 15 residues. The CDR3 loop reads CASSQGTGVVTEAFF. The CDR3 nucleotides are TGCGCCAGCAGCCAAGGGACAGGGGTTGTCACTGAAGCTTTCTTT.

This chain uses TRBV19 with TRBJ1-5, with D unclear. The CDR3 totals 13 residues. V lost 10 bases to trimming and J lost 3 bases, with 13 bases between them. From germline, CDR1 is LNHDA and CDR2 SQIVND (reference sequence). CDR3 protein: CATGGPYNQPQHF. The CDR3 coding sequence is TGTGCCACCGGCGGACCCTACAATCAGCCCCAGCATTTT.

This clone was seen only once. Here the CDR3 reads CASSLQGVGGQPQHF. CDR3 nucleotides: TGTGCCAGCAGTTTACAAGGGGTTGGAGGTCAGCCCCAGCATTTT. This chain uses TRBV6-8 with TRBJ1-5; the D gene is possibly TRBD1 (5 bases). The CDR3 covers 15 residues. Germline CDR1 MNHGY, CDR2 SAAAGT. Between the trimmed V and J ends, which lost 4 bases and 6 bases, there was a span of 16 bases.

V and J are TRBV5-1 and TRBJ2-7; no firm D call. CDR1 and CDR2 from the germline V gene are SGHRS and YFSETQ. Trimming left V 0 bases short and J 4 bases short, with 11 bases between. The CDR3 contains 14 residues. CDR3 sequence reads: CASSLGTYSYEQYF. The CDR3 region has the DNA TGCGCCAGCAGCTTGGGGACCTACAGTTACGAGCAGTACTTC.

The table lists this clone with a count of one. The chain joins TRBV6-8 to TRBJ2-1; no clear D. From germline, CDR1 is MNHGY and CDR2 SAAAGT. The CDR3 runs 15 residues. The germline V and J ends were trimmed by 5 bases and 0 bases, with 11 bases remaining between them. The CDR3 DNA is TGTGCCAGCAGTGTACTCACGAGCTCCTACAATGAGCAGTTCTTC. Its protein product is CASSVLTSSYNEQFF.

CDR3 in DNA: TGTGCCAGCAGTTTACCTACAGGGGGCCGTGAAGCTTTCTTT. This encodes CASSLPTGGREAFF. The chain couples TRBV28 to TRBJ1-1, with TRBD1 matching 9 bases. Germline CDR1 is MDHEN and CDR2 is SYDVKM. The CDR3 runs 14 residues. Losses at the gene ends were 2 bases for V and 7 bases for J; bases not matched to a gene: 5.

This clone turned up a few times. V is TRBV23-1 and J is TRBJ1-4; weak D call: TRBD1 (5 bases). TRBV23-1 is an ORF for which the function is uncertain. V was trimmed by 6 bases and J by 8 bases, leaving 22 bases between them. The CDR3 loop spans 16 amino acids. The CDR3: CASSQRVRQGQEKLFF. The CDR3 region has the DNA TGCGCCAGCAGCCAACGGGTTCGGCAGGGTCAGGAAAAACTGTTTTTT.

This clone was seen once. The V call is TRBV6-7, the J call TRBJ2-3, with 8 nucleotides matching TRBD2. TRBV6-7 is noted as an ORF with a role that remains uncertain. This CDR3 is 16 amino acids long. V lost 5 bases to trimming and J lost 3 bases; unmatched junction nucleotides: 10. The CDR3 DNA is TGTGCCAGCAGTGAAGGGATGGCGGGGGGTACAGATACGCAGTATTTT. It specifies CASSEGMAGGTDTQYF.

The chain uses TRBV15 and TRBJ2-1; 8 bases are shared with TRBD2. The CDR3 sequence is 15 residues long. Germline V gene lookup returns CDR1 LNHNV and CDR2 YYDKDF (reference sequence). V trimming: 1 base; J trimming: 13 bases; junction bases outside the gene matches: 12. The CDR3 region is CATSRGGGSSKDQFF. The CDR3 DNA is TGTGCCACCAGCAGAGGCGGGGGGAGTAGTAAAGATCAGTTCTTC.

CDR3 nucleotides: TGTGCCAGCAGTTACCGGGAGCCTTGGGATGAGCAGTTCTTC. Residues: CASSYREPWDEQFF. The rearrangement uses TRBV6-8 and TRBJ2-1; tentative D call: TRBD2 (6 bases). CDR3 length: 14 amino acids. Per the germline V gene, CDR1 is MNHGY and CDR2 is SAAAGT. V was trimmed by 2 bases and J by 8 bases, leaving 13 bases between them.